This is a list of T cell receptor beta chains from one sample in a study of response to subunit inactivated influenza vaccine. Each CDR3 protein gets one entry after TCRdb re-called the RT-PCR reads with MiXCR. The sample lists more than 150,000 distinct CDR3 sequences, roughly 8.7% occurring once. Sequenced here: non-naive T cells sorted from PBMCs, sampled on the day of vaccination. All receptors derive from a man aged 50 or older who received an inactivated influenza vaccine. The CDR3 runs from the conserved cysteine through the conserved F or W. Fields, in order: J gene, D gene, clone size, V gene, CDR3 DNA, CDR3 protein. A D gene is named only where the DNA matches it firmly. A clone size is listed for some rows: how often the clone was seen (once, few, many), or a class if it is expanded.

>TRBJ1-1|TRBD1|many|TRBV6-2/TRBV6-3
TGTGCCAGCAGTAGGAGGACAGGGTGGAGTAGCACTGAAGCTTTCTTT
CASSRRTGWSSTEAFF
>TRBJ1-5|NA|few|TRBV20-1
TGCAGTGCTAGAGGGCCTGCGCCCTATCAGCCCCAGCATTTT
CSARGPAPYQPQHF
>TRBJ2-5|TRBD2|many|TRBV3-1
TGTGCCAGCAATGAGCGGGGGGGTACAGAGACCCAGTACTTC
CASNERGGTETQYF
>TRBJ2-7|NA|few|TRBV5-1
TGCGCCAGCAGCTCTACTCTCGGGGCGAGCTCCTACGAGCAGTACTTC
CASSSTLGASSYEQYF
>TRBJ2-1|TRBD1|NA|TRBV20-1
TGCAGTGCCACCACCGGGACAGGGGTAAATGAGCAGTTCTTC
CSATTGTGVNEQFF
>TRBJ1-2|NA|many|TRBV7-2
TGTGCCAGCACCGGGTCGATTAACTATGGCTACACCTTC
CASTGSINYGYTF
>TRBJ2-4|TRBD2|many|TRBV20-1
TGCAGTGCTAGAGCCGAGCGGGGCATTCAGTACTTC
CSARAERGIQYF
>TRBJ2-1|NA|NA|TRBV9
TGTGCCAGCAGCGTAGATCCGGGACAAAGTTACAATGAGCAGTTCTTC
CASSVDPGQSYNEQFF
>TRBJ2-1|NA|many|TRBV29-1
TGCAGCGTTCTCTGGGCCGATATCAATGAGCAGTTCTTC
CSVLWADINEQFF
>TRBJ2-7|NA|NA|TRBV2
TGTGCCAGCAGTGACTCCTTGATTACCTACGAGCAGTACTTC
CASSDSLITYEQYF
>TRBJ1-5|NA|many|TRBV18
TGTGCCAGCTCACCAGTATATAGCAATCAGCCCCAGCATTTT
CASSPVYSNQPQHF
>TRBJ2-3|NA|NA|TRBV27
TGTGCCAGCAGTCCAATTGGCGGGGGCGAAAGAGATACGCAGTATTTT
CASSPIGGGERDTQYF
>TRBJ1-1|NA|NA|TRBV6-1
TGTGCCAGCAGTGTAGTCCTTATGAACACTGAAGCTTTCTTT
CASSVVLMNTEAFF
>TRBJ2-1|TRBD2|many|TRBV5-5
TGTGCCAGCAGCTTGGTCGGGCGACTAGCCTCGTACAATGAGCAGTTCTTC
CASSLVGRLASYNEQFF
>TRBJ2-7|NA|many|TRBV3-1
TGTGCCAGCGCTAGCGACTACGAGCAGTACTTC
CASASDYEQYF
>TRBJ2-5|TRBD2|NA|TRBV11-2
TGTGCCAGCAGCTTAGGTCCGACTAGCCGGGAGACCCAGTACTTC
CASSLGPTSRETQYF
>TRBJ2-7|NA|many|TRBV18
TGTGCCAGCTCGACGACCTACGAGCAGTACTTC
CASSTTYEQYF
>TRBJ2-2|NA|NA|TRBV20-1
TGCAGTGCTCTGGGGGGCACCGGGGAGCTGTTTTTT
CSALGGTGELFF
>TRBJ1-2|NA|many|TRBV29-1
TGCAGCGTCCTACATTCTAATGGCTACACCTTC
CSVLHSNGYTF
>TRBJ2-1|TRBD2|NA|TRBV12-3/TRBV12-4
TGTGCCAGCAGCCCCTCTAGCGGGGGCTACAATGAGCAGTTCTTC
CASSPSSGGYNEQFF
>TRBJ2-1|TRBD1|many|TRBV20-1
TGCAGTGCGCCCGGGACAGCCTACAATGAGCAGTTCTTC
CSAPGTAYNEQFF
>TRBJ2-1|NA|few|TRBV2
TGTGCCAGCAAGCAGTCAGGGACCACCTACAATGAGCAGTTCTTC
CASKQSGTTYNEQFF
>TRBJ2-1|NA|few|TRBV12-3/TRBV12-4
TGTGCCAGCAGTTTCCGTACACGGGAGAAACAGTTCTTC
CASSFRTREKQFF
>TRBJ2-3|NA|NA|TRBV7-6
TGTGCCAGCAGCGGTTCCCCAGCGTTACTACTAACAGATACGCAGTATTTT
CASSGSPALLLTDTQYF
>TRBJ2-7|TRBD2|few|TRBV5-5
TGTGCCAGCAGCTATAGCGGGATGGCCTACGAGCAGTACTTC
CASSYSGMAYEQYF
>TRBJ1-1|TRBD1|many|TRBV27
TGTGCCAGCAGTTTCCCCAGGGGGCGAGTGATGAACACTGAAGCTTTCTTT
CASSFPRGRVMNTEAFF
>TRBJ2-5|TRBD2|many|TRBV5-6
TGTGCCAGCAGCTTGGCCAGCGGGGGGGCAAAGACCCAGTACTTC
CASSLASGGAKTQYF
>TRBJ2-5|TRBD1|NA|TRBV5-1
TGCGCCAGCTGCGAGCCAGGGGGCAAGCAGACCCAGTACTTC
CASCEPGGKQTQYF
>TRBJ2-2|NA|NA|TRBV7-7
TGTGCTAGCAGCTACCGGGACGGCACCGGGGAGCTGTTTTTT
CASSYRDGTGELFF
>TRBJ2-3|NA|many|TRBV13
TGTGCCAGCAGCTCAAGCAAGATCGGGGCAGATACGCAGTATTTT
CASSSSKIGADTQYF
>TRBJ2-1|TRBD1|NA|TRBV19
TGTGCCAGCCAAGGGGGACAGGGGAACAATGAGCAGTTCTTC
CASQGGQGNNEQFF
>TRBJ2-5|TRBD2|many|TRBV12-3/TRBV12-4
TGTGCCATCCGTGGACTAGCGGGAGACGAAGAGACCCAGTACTTC
CAIRGLAGDEETQYF
>TRBJ1-5|NA|NA|TRBV6-2/TRBV6-3
TGTGCCAGCGAACCCTTTTGGGGTAGCAATCAGCCCCAGCGTTTT
CASEPFWGSNQPQRF
>TRBJ2-7|TRBD2|few|TRBV2
TGTGCCAGCAGTGGGGCTAGCGGGGGGCCCTACGAGCAGTACTTC
CASSGASGGPYEQYF
>TRBJ2-1|TRBD1|few|TRBV5-1
TGCGCCAGCAGCCCTGGGACAGGGGACAATGAGCAGTTCTTC
CASSPGTGDNEQFF
>TRBJ2-7|TRBD2|NA|TRBV3-1
TGTGCCAGCAGCCGGGATTGGGGGGCTAGCGGGGGCTACGAGCAGTACTTC
CASSRDWGASGGYEQYF
>TRBJ1-2|TRBD1|many|TRBV5-1
TGCGCCAGCAGCCAGGGGGGGACGGCTAACTATGGCTACACCTTC
CASSQGGTANYGYTF
>TRBJ1-2|TRBD1|NA|TRBV4-1
TGCGCCAGCAGCCAACTGACAGGGGACTATGGCTACACCTTC
CASSQLTGDYGYTF
>TRBJ2-3|TRBD2|many|TRBV20-1
TGCAGTGCTCCCCCTGGGGGGGACTTTCTAAGAGATACGCAGTATTTT
CSAPPGGDFLRDTQYF
>TRBJ1-5|NA|few|TRBV7-2
TGTGCCAGCAGCTTAGGCCATCAGCCCCAGCATTTT
CASSLGHQPQHF
>TRBJ1-1|NA|NA|TRBV20-1
TGCAGTGCTAGAGATACAGGATGGGTCACTGAAGCTTTCTTT
CSARDTGWVTEAFF
>TRBJ1-1|NA|many|TRBV6-2/TRBV6-3
TGTGCCAGCTGGGAGGTGGGACAATTCGCTGAAGCTTTCTTT
CASWEVGQFAEAFF
>TRBJ2-5|TRBD1|many|TRBV5-1
TGCGCCAGCACCCCAGAACCAGGGGGTCCAGAGACCCAGTACTTC
CASTPEPGGPETQYF
>TRBJ2-7|TRBD2|NA|TRBV20-1
TGCAGTGCCCGGACGCAGGATAGCGGGAGGGCCCACGAGCAGTACTTC
CSARTQDSGRAHEQYF
>TRBJ2-7|TRBD2|many|TRBV4-1
TGCGCCAGCAGCCAATCGCTAGCGGGGGACTACGAGCAGTACTTC
CASSQSLAGDYEQYF
>TRBJ1-1|TRBD1|few|TRBV18
TGTGCCAGCTCCGAGGACAGGGCGAACACTGAAGCTTTCTTT
CASSEDRANTEAFF
>TRBJ2-7|NA|many|TRBV5-1
TGCGCCAGCAGCTTGAACCCCGGGACAAACTACGAGCAGTACTTC
CASSLNPGTNYEQYF
>TRBJ2-5|NA|few|TRBV7-2
TGTGCCAGCAGCTTAGCCTCACGCGGCACAGAGACCCAGTACTTC
CASSLASRGTETQYF
>TRBJ2-3|TRBD1|many|TRBV7-6
TGTGCCAGCAGCCTTACAGGGGGTAAAGATACGCAGTATTTT
CASSLTGGKDTQYF
>TRBJ2-2|NA|many|TRBV5-5
TGTGCCAGCAGGCAGGGGTCGGTCACCGGGGAGCTGTTTTTT
CASRQGSVTGELFF
>TRBJ2-5|TRBD2|NA|TRBV20-1
TGCAGTGCCTCTCTAGCGGGAGGGCCAGAGACCCAGTACTTC
CSASLAGGPETQYF
>TRBJ2-7|NA|many|TRBV20-1
TGCAGTGCTTTCTCCAGCGGGCATGACTACGAGCAGTACTTC
CSAFSSGHDYEQYF
>TRBJ2-2|NA|many|TRBV12-3/TRBV12-4
TGTGCCAGCAGTTTCGGCGAGAACACCGGGGAGCTGTTTTTT
CASSFGENTGELFF
>TRBJ1-4|TRBD1|few|TRBV5-1
TGCGCCAGCAGACCAGGACAGGGTACTGAAAAACTGTTTTTT
CASRPGQGTEKLFF
>TRBJ2-1|NA|NA|TRBV27
TGTGCCAGCCGAAAGGGGGCAGGGGGGTACAATGAGCAGTTCTTC
CASRKGAGGYNEQFF